This T cell receptor beta chain was captured by sequencing in a study of blood T cell repertoires in COVID-19. Background on the study: COVID-19 samples collected from the United States, Italy and Spain covered acute and convalescent phases. PBMCs, B-cell-depleted T cells, or T cells provided the cDNA or gDNA that made up the material.

The table came from immunoSEQ multiplex PCR; TCRdb's copy has only in-frame clones and leaves some out. The sample holds 250,000 or so clones, roughly 82% seen once. J gave up 0 bases and V 1 base, and 9 bases lay outside the gene matches. Germline-derived CDR1 and CDR2 are SEHNR and FQNEAQ (reference sequence). The CDR3 is 19 residues long. Sequencing input: peripheral blood. The chain couples TRBV7-9 to TRBJ1-4, with 9 bases that match TRBD1. The sequence derives from a middle-aged man who had recovered from COVID-19. As DNA, the CDR3 is TGTGCCAGCAGCTTAGGTGTCGGGACAGGGCCCGCAACTAATGAAAAACTGTTTTTT. Translated, it gives CASSLGVGTGPATNEKLFF.